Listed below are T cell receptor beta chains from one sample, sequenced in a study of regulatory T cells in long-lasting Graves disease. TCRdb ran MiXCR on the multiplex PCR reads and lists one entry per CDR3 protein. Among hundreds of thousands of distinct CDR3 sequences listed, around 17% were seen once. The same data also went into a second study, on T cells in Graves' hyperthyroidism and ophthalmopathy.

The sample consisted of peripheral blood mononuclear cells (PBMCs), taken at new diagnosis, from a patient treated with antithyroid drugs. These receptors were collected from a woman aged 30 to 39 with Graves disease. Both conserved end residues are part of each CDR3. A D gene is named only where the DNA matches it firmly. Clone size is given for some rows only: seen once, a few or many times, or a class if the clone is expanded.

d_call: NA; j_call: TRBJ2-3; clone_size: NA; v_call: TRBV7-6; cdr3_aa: CASSSFASGTDTQYF; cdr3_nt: TGTGCCAGCAGCTCGTTCGCCAGTGGCACAGATACGCAGTATTTT
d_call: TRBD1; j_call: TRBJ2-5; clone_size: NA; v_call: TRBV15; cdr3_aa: CATSRGQGGQETQYF; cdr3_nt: TGTGCCACCAGCAGGGGACAGGGGGGACAAGAGACCCAGTACTTC
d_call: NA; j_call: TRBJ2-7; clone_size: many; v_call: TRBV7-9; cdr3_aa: CASSLPPLGGSSYEQYF; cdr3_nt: TGTGCCAGCAGCCTGCCCCCCCTTGGAGGAAGCTCCTACGAGCAGTACTTC
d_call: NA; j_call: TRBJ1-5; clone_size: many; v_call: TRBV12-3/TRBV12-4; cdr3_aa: CASSRAPLGLNQPQHF; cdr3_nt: TGTGCCAGCAGCCGGGCCCCGCTTGGCCTAAATCAGCCCCAGCATTTT
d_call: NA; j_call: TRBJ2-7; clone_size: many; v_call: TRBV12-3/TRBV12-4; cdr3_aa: CASSFRQAASYEQYF; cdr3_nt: TGTGCCAGCAGTTTCCGTCAGGCGGCCTCCTACGAGCAGTACTTC
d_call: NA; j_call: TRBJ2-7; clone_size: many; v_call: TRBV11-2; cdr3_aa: CASSSPGLSFYEQYF; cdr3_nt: TGTGCCAGCAGCTCCCCGGGACTCTCTTTCTACGAGCAGTACTTC
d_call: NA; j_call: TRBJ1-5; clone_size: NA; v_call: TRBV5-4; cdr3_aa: CASSLWWGNQPQHF; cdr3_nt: TGTGCCAGCAGCTTGTGGTGGGGCAATCAGCCCCAGCATTTT
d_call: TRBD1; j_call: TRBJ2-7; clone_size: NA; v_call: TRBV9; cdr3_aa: CASSRGRGTGNEQYF; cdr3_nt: TGTGCCAGCAGTCGCGGTCGGGGGACAGGGAACGAGCAGTACTTC
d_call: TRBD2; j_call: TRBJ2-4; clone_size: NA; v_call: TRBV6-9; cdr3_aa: CASSSNRLAGGIQYF; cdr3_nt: TGTGCCAGCAGTTCTAACAGACTAGCGGGAGGGATTCAGTACTTC
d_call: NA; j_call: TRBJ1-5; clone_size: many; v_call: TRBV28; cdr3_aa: CASSSSFLQGSNQPQHF; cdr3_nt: TGTGCCAGCAGTTCCTCCTTTTTACAGGGCAGCAATCAGCCCCAGCATTTT
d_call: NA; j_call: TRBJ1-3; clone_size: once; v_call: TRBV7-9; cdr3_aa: CASTADGLEGNTIYF; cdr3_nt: TGTGCCAGCACCGCGGACGGGCTTGAGGGAAACACCATATATTTT
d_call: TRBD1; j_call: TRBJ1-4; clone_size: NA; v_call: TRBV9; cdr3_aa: CASSTVPGQGPFNEKLFF; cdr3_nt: TGTGCCAGCAGCACAGTACCGGGACAGGGGCCCTTTAATGAAAAACTGTTTTTT